What follows are 9 T cell receptor beta chains derived from one specimen sequenced in a study of T cell repertoires in cytomegalovirus infection. TCRdb re-called the reads through MiXCR, storing one row per CDR3 protein. The data contain some 450,000 distinct CDR3 sequences, around 32% of them singletons. Sequencing was done on a sample of PBMCs. The receptor set was obtained from a human donor in good health (CMV status not recorded). Some clones in this sample may be carry-over from other donors' samples.

The rearrangement links TRBV7-2 to TRBJ2-3, with 8 bases matching TRBD1. Germline V gives CDR1 SGHTA, CDR2 FQGNSA. The ends lost 5 bases at V and 4 bases at J; junction bases unmatched: 11. There are 16 residues in the CDR3. The CDR3 sequence: CASSPGQGITSDTQYF. DNA for the CDR3: TGTGCCAGCAGCCCAGGACAGGGCATCACCTCAGATACGCAGTATTTT. Full variable domain (rest looked up from reference TRBV7-2 and TRBJ2-3): GAGVSQSPSNKVTEKGKDVELRCDPISGHTALYWYRQSLGQGLEFLIYFQGNSAPDKSGLPSDRFSAERTGGSVSTLTIQRTQQEDSAVYLCASSPGQGITSDTQYFGPGTRLTVL.

This sequence joins TRBV6-2 or TRBV6-3 and TRBJ1-5, with 9 bases fitting TRBD1. V was clipped by 7 bases and J by 6 bases; unmatched bases: 13. The CDR3 sequence is 16 residues long. CDR1 MNHEY and CDR2 SVGEGT come from the germline V gene. In nucleotides, the CDR3 is TGTGCCAGCATAGGGACAGGGCTGTCCGTCGGTCAGCCCCAGCATTTT. Its protein product is CASIGTGLSVGQPQHF.

This clonotype was recorded only once. V and J are TRBV10-3 and TRBJ2-5, with 7 nucleotides matching TRBD1. V gave up 3 bases and J gave up 4 bases; unmatched junction bases: 11. CDR1 and CDR2 (germline): ENHRY, SYGVKD. CDR3 length: 16 amino acids. Here the CDR3 DNA reads TGTGCCATCAGTGACTCTCCGGGACAGAGAAGAGAGACCCAGTACTTC. Its protein product is CAISDSPGQRRETQYF.

This clonotype appeared a few times. The chain has TRBV2 and TRBJ1-6; 10 nucleotides agree with TRBD1. This CDR3 has 16 amino acids. Germline V gives CDR1 SNHLY, CDR2 FYNNEI. Losses at the gene ends were 6 bases for V and 0 bases for J; bases not matched to a gene: 2. The CDR3 bases are TGTGCCAGCAGGCGGACAGGGGGCTCCTATAATTCACCCCTCCACTTT. This gives the protein CASRRTGGSYNSPLHF.

Notes on this clonotype: This may stem from a read error, because a much larger clone lies one nucleotide away. V gene TRBV7-2 combines with J gene TRBJ2-7; D gene unclear. Germline CDR1 and CDR2: SGHTA and FQGNSA. V lost 5 bases to trimming and J lost 9 bases, with 20 bases between them. CDR3 length: 14 amino acids. CDR3 bases: TGTGCCAGCAGCATAGTTGAGACATCCAGTGGGCAGTACTTC. It is translated as CASSIVETSSGQYF.

V is TRBV20-1 and J is TRBJ2-4; 9 bases align to TRBD2. Germline assignment: CDR1 DFQATT and CDR2 SNEGSKA (reference sequence). The CDR3 is 16 residues long. V lost 1 base and J lost 5; bases outside the gene matches: 9. The CDR3 spells CSARVRLAGTQNIQYF. CDR3 bases: TGCAGTGCTAGAGTGAGGCTAGCGGGGACACAAAACATTCAGTACTTC.

Only a few counts were recorded for this clonotype. This chain links TRBV12-3 or TRBV12-4 with TRBJ1-6; D is undetermined. Trimming pared 7 bases from V and 6 bases from J, leaving 7 bases between. There are 12 residues in the CDR3. The CDR3 nucleotides read TGTGCCAGCACAGAAAGTAATTCACCCCTCCACTTT. Amino acids: CASTESNSPLHF.

About this clonotype itself: A much larger clone differs from this one at a single base, so this may be a read error. The chain has TRBV6-6 and TRBJ2-7; 7 bases agree with TRBD1. Germline V gives CDR1 MNHNY, CDR2 SVGAGI (reference sequence). The CDR3 totals 12 residues. This CDR3 is CSSGNRGYEQYF. The CDR3 DNA sequence: TGTTCCAGCGGTAACAGGGGCTACGAGCAGTACTTC.

This clonotype has at least ten counts. The chain uses TRBV7-2 and TRBJ1-5, with D possibly TRBD1 on 6 matching bases. V was trimmed by 1 base and J by 2 bases, leaving 12 bases between them. CDR3 size: 16 residues. The germline gives CDR1 SGHTA, CDR2 FQGNSA. The CDR3 bases are TGTGCCAGCAGCTTAGTCTTCCCAGGGGGCAATCAGCCCCAGCATTTT. Protein product: CASSLVFPGGNQPQHF.